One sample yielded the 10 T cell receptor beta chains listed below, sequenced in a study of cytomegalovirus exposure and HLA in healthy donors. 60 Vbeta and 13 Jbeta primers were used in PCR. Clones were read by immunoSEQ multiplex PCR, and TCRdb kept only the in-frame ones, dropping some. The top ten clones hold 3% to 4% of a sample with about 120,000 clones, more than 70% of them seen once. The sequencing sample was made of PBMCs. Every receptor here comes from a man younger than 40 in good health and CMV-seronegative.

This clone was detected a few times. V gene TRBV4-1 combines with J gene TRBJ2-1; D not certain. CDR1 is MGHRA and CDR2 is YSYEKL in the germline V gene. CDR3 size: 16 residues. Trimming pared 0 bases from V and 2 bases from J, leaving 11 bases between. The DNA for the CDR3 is TGCGCCAGCAGCCAAGAAGTCGGAGATGCCTACAATGAGCAGTTCTTC. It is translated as CASSQEVGDAYNEQFF.

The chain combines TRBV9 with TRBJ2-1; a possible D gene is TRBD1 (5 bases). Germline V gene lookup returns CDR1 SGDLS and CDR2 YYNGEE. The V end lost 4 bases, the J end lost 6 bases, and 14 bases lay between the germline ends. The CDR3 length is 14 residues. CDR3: CASSMRQGVNEQFF. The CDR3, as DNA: TGTGCCAGCAGCATGAGGCAGGGTGTCAATGAGCAGTTCTTC.

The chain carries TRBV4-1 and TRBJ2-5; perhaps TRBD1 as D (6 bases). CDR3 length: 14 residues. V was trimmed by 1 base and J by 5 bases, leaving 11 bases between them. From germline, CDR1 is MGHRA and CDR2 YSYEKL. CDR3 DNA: TGCGCCAGCAGCCAAGGGACAGCCTCGGAGACCCAGTACTTC. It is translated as CASSQGTASETQYF.

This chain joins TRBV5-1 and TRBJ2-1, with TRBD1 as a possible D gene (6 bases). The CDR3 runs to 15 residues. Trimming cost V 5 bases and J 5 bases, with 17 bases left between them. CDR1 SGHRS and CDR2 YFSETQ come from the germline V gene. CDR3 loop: CASRFIPGQNNEQFF. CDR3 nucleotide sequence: TGCGCCAGCAGATTTATCCCGGGACAAAACAATGAGCAGTTCTTC.

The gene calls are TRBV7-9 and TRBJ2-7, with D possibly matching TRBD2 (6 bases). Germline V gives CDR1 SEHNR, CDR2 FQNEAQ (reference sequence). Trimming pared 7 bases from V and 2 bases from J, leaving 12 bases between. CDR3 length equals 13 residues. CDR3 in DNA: TGTGCCAGCATCCAGGAGGGTCCCTACGAGCAGTACTTC. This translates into CASIQEGPYEQYF.

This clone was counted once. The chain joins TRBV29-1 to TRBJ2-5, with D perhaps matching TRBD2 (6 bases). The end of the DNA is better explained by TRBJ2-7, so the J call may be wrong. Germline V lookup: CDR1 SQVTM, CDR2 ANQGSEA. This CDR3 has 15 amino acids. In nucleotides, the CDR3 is TGCAGCGTTGTGGGGGGAGGATCAGGGATAGGCGAGCAGTACTTC. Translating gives CSVVGGGSGIGEQYF.

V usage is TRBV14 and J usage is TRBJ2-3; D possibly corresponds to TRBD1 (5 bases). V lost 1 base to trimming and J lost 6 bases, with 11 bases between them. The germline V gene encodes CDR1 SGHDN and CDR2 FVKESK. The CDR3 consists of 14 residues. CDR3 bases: TGTGCCAGCAGCCAAGTAGCAGGGTCGGATACGCAGTATTTT. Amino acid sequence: CASSQVAGSDTQYF. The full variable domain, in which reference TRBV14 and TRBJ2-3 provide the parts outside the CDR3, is EAGVTQFPSHSVIEKGQTVTLRCDPISGHDNLYWYRRVMGKEIKFLLHFVKESKQDESGMPNNRFLAERTGGTYSTLKVQPAELEDSGVYFCASSQVAGSDTQYFGPGTRLTVL.

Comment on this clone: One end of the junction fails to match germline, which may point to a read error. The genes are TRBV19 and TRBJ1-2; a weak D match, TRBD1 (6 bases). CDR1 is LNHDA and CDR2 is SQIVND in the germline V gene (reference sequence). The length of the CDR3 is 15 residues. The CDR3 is CANSLKSTGYHGYTF. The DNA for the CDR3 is TGTGCCAATAGTCTTAAAAGCACAGGGTACCATGGCTACACCTTC.

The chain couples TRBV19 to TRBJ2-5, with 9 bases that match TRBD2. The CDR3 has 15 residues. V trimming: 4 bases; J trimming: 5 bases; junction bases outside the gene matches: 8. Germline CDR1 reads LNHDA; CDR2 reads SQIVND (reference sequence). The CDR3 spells CASSKRGVVWETQYF. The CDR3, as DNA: TGTGCCAGTAGTAAGCGGGGGGTGGTTTGGGAGACCCAGTACTTC.

In DNA, the CDR3 is TGCGCCAGCAGCTTGGACGGGGTAAACCAAGAGACCCAGTACTTC. This translates into CASSLDGVNQETQYF. The J gene is TRBJ2-5, the V gene TRBV5-1; tentative D call: TRBD2 (5 bases). The germline V gene has CDR1 SGHRS and CDR2 YFSETQ. There are 15 residues in the CDR3. V gave up 0 bases and J gave up 0 bases, with 9 bases separating them.